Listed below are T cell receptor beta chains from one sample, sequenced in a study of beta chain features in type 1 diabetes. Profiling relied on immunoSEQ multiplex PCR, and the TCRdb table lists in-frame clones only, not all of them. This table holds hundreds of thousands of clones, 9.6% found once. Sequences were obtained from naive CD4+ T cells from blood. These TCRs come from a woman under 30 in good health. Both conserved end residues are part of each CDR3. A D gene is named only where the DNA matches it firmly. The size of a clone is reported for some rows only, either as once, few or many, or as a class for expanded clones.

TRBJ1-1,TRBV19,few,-,TGTGCCAGTAGTTTGGGCAGGGTCGGCACTGAAGCTTTCTTT,CASSLGRVGTEAFF
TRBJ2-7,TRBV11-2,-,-,TGTGCCAGCAGTGGACTCAGGGGCTACGAGCAGTACTTC,CASSGLRGYEQYF
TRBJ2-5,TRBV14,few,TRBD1,TGTGCCAGCAGCCAGCGAGCACAGGGGGTCTCAGGGGCCCAGTACTTC,CASSQRAQGVSGAQYF
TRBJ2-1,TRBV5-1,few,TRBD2,TGCGCCAGCAGCTTGGGGGCGGGAGGGCCTCGGAATGAGCAGTTCTTC,CASSLGAGGPRNEQFF
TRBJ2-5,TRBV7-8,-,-,TGTGCCAGCAGCCCTCTGGAGCGGCATCAAGAGACCCAGTACTTC,CASSPLERHQETQYF
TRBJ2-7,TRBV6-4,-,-,TGTGCCAGCAGTGAGATCCGCGTTGACGAGCAGTACTTC,CASSEIRVDEQYF
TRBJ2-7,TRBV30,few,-,TGTGCCTGGACGGCTTCGGACAAGTACGAGCAGTACTTC,CAWTASDKYEQYF
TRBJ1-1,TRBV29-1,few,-,TGCAGCGTTGAGGCGACTCAGAACACTGAAGCTTTCTTT,CSVEATQNTEAFF
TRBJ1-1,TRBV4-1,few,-,TGCGCCAGCAGCCAATACAGGGACACTGAAGCTTTCTTT,CASSQYRDTEAFF
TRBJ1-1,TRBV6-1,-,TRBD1,TGTGCCAGCAGTGAACAGGGGGCTGTAAAGAACACTGAAGCTTTCTTT,CASSEQGAVKNTEAFF
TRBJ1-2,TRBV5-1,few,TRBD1,TGCGCCAGCAGCCCCTGGACAGGGGAGGATGGCTACACCTTC,CASSPWTGEDGYTF
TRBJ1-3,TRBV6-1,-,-,TGTGCCAGCAGTGATTTGAGGGCCGCTGGAAACACCATATATTTT,CASSDLRAAGNTIYF
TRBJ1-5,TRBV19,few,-,TGTGCCAGTTCACGGGAGAAGTGGAGCAATCAGCCCCAGCATTTT,CASSREKWSNQPQHF
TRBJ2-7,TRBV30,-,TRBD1,TGTGCCTGGAGTGTTCAGGGGGTTTCCTACGAGCAGTACTTC,CAWSVQGVSYEQYF
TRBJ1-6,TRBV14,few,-,TGTGCCAGCAGCCAAGTGGCAGGGGCTTCACCCCTCCACTTT,CASSQVAGASPLHF
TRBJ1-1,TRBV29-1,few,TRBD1,TGCAGCGCGCTGACAGGGGTCAGCACTGAAGCTTTCTTT,CSALTGVSTEAFF
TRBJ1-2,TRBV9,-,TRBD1,TGTGCCAGCAGCGTCCGGGACAGGGGGCCAGATGGCTACACCTTC,CASSVRDRGPDGYTF
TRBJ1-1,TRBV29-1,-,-,TGCAGCGTGCTAGGACAGATGAACACTGAAGCTTTCTTT,CSVLGQMNTEAFF
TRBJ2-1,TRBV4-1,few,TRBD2,TGCGCCAGCAGCCAAGAAGGAGCGGGAGCAAGGCGGGGTGAGCAGTTCTTC,CASSQEGAGARRGEQFF
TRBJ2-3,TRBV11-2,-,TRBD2,TGTGCCAGCAGCTTCCCGAGGACTAGCGGGGGCACAGATACGCAGTATTTT,CASSFPRTSGGTDTQYF
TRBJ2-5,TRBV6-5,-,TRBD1,TGTGCCACCCGGACAGGGGGCACAGAGACCCAGTACTTC,CATRTGGTETQYF